This T cell receptor beta chain was sequenced for a study of cytomegalovirus exposure and HLA in healthy donors. PCR used 60 Vbeta primers and 13 Jbeta primers. In the source study's methods: In a later analysis, 75 million to 85 million unique TCR beta chains included roughly 11 million shared by two or more donors. This table comes from immunoSEQ multiplex PCR, and its TCRdb copy is limited to in-frame clones, with some not included. From that table come the V and J calls and clone size; the DNA was used to work out D and trimming. This table lists 150,000 to 250,000 clones. CDR1 and CDR2 (germline): LNHDA, SQIVND (reference sequence). Trimming pared 5 bases from V and 5 bases from J, leaving 15 bases between. The CDR3 sequence is 14 residues long. Comment on this clone: Its target is unknown.

General observations from the study: Indistinguishable V segments, including TRBV6-2 and TRBV6-3, were excluded. Overall, approximately 150 TCR beta chains were annotated as cytomegalovirus-associated. Looking again later, the authors saw that most CMV-associated TCR beta chains seemed HLA-restricted.

Sequences were obtained from PBMCs. The TCR was taken from a boy younger than 18 in good health and CMV-seronegative. V is TRBV19 and J is TRBJ1-1, with D possibly matching TRBD1 (6 bases). The CDR3 loop reads CASSPDRFETEAFF. The CDR3, as DNA: TGTGCCAGTAGTCCAGACAGGTTCGAGACTGAAGCTTTCTTT.